This TCR beta chain was found in a study of blood T cells in healthy people across ages. Germline V gene sequence: CDR1 SQVTM, CDR2 ANQGSEA. The CDR3 is 12 residues long. The V and J ends lost 6 bases and 1 base, in that order; junction bases with no gene match: 0. It was with a sample-barcoded 5' primer and a J-beta primer mix that a second PCR of about 6 to 11 cycles was run. TCRdb used MiXCR to reprocess the 5' RACE reads, holding one entry per CDR3 protein. The data hold more than 900,000 distinct CDR3 sequences, with almost 30% observed a single time. The same sample was also used in a study of T cells of mothers and their children. That report adds: The study found thymic selection shapes TCR recombination output similarly in related and unrelated pairs. Researchers report slightly higher, though non-significant, overlap in related mother-child pairs than in unrelated pairs.

Sequenced input: blood. The rearrangement joins TRBV29-1 to TRBJ2-1; 7 bases map to TRBD1. The receptor comes from a middle-aged woman in good health. CDR3 protein: CSVQGSYNEQFF. For the CDR3, the DNA is TGCAGCGTACAGGGGTCCTACAATGAGCAGTTCTTC.